These 30 T cell receptor beta chains came from one sample sequenced in a study of beta chain features in type 1 diabetes. All of the isolated RNA was reverse transcribed, so expressed TCRB transcripts were sequenced. The repertoire was sequenced with immunoSEQ multiplex PCR; TCRdb's copy has only in-frame clones and lacks some. The sample consists of around 340,000 clones, around 8% of them appearing once. The sequencing input was central memory CD4+ T cells from blood. These receptors were collected from a woman aged 18-35 years in good health.

The chain is built from TRBV7-6 and TRBJ2-2, with 7 bases lining up with TRBD2. Germline V gene sequence: CDR1 SGHVS, CDR2 FNYEAQ. This CDR3 is 16 amino acids long. The junction had 6 bases not matched to a gene; V was cut back by 5 bases and J by 0 bases. The CDR3 sequence: CASSRRAGANTGELFF. Here the CDR3 DNA reads TGTGCCAGCAGCCGGCGGGCGGGAGCGAACACCGGGGAGCTGTTTTTT.

There are a few counts of this clone. The J gene is TRBJ2-4, the V gene TRBV6-5; either TRBD1 or TRBD2 may fit D (7 bases each). Germline V gene sequence: CDR1 MNHEY, CDR2 SVGAGI. Trimming cost V 6 bases and J 10 bases, with 19 bases left between them. The CDR3 runs 14 residues. CDR3 amino acids: CASSRRGGTGIQYF. For the CDR3, the DNA is TGTGCCAGCAGCCGCAGGGGGGGAACGGGGATTCAGTACTTC.

This clone was counted only a few times. The rearrangement joins TRBV11-2 to TRBJ2-3; 8 bases agree with TRBD2. CDR1 SGHAT and CDR2 FQNNGV come from the germline V gene. With V trimmed by 1 base and J by 0 bases, 9 bases remained unmatched. The CDR3 consists of 18 residues. CDR3 loop: CASSLVPAGESSTDTQYF. In DNA form, the CDR3 reads TGTGCCAGCAGCTTAGTTCCAGCGGGAGAGTCTAGCACAGATACGCAGTATTTT. The entire variable domain, with the rest obtained from reference TRBV11-2 and TRBJ2-3, is as follows: EAGVAQSPRYKIIEKRQSVAFWCNPISGHATLYWYQQILGQGPKLLIQFQNNGVVDDSQLPKDRFSAERLKGVDSTLKIQPAKLEDSAVYLCASSLVPAGESSTDTQYFGPGTRLTVL.

Only a few counts were recorded for this clone. The rearrangement links TRBV29-1 to TRBJ2-1; D unresolved. CDR1 and CDR2 from the germline V gene are SQVTM and ANQGSEA. The CDR3 spans 13 residues. V dropped 4 bases and J dropped 0 bases, with 7 bases sitting between them. The CDR3 is CSVAFSSYNEQFF. The CDR3 DNA reads TGCAGCGTTGCCTTCAGCTCCTACAATGAGCAGTTCTTC.

This clone occurred a few times. At the DNA level, this CDR3 is encoded by other sequences in the same sample as well. The chain links TRBV7-3 to TRBJ2-2, with TRBD1 as a possible D gene (6 bases). With 4 bases removed from V and 5 bases from J, the gap between germline ends came to 8 bases. Germline CDR1 reads SGHTA; CDR2 reads FQGTGA. This CDR3 spans 13 amino acids. Here the CDR3 reads CASSSQGTGELFF. The CDR3 bases are TGTGCCAGCAGCTCACAGGGAACCGGGGAGCTGTTTTTT.

The chain has TRBV6-6 and TRBJ1-1; a possible D gene is TRBD1 (5 bases). Trimming removed 6 bases at V and 3 bases at J, with 14 bases between. Germline loops: CDR1 MNHNY, CDR2 SVGAGI (reference sequence). This CDR3 contains 14 residues. In DNA, the CDR3 is TGTGCCAGCAGACACGATGACAGTGACACTGAAGCTTTCTTT. Translating gives CASRHDDSDTEAFF.

This clone was recorded at least ten times. V and J are TRBV18 and TRBJ2-1, with D unresolved. CDR3 size: 12 residues. The V gene lost 2 bases and the J gene lost 7 bases, with 6 bases spanning the gap. Per germline, CDR1 KGHSH and CDR2 LQKENI. CDR3 residues: CASSPDGNEQFF. The CDR3 DNA follows: TGTGCCAGCTCACCAGACGGAAATGAGCAGTTCTTC.

The gene calls are TRBV19 and TRBJ1-5; D not resolved. Germline CDR1 and CDR2: LNHDA and SQIVND (reference sequence). The CDR3 consists of 12 residues. Deletions cut 6 bases from V and 5 bases from J, with 8 bases between. The CDR3 nucleotides are TGTGCCAGTAGCCCGGTACATCAGCCCCAGCATTTT. Encoded protein: CASSPVHQPQHF. The full variable domain, its missing parts supplied by reference TRBV19 and TRBJ1-5, is DGGITQSPKYLFRKEGQNVTLSCEQNLNHDAMYWYRQDPGQGLRLIYYSQIVNDFQKGDIAEGYSVSREKKESFPLTVTSAQKNPTAFYLCASSPVHQPQHFGDGTRLSIL.

This clone was seen a few times. CDR3 in DNA: TGTGCCAGCAGCTTTGACAGGGGGCGCAACATTCAGTACTTC. Encoded protein: CASSFDRGRNIQYF. The chain has TRBV11-2 and TRBJ2-4; TRBD1 matches 10 bases. The CDR3 is 14 residues long. Trimming removed 3 bases from V and 7 bases from J; junction bases left unmatched: 3. Germline CDR1 reads SGHAT; CDR2 reads FQNNGV. The full variable domain, rest sourced from reference TRBV11-2 and TRBJ2-4, is EAGVAQSPRYKIIEKRQSVAFWCNPISGHATLYWYQQILGQGPKLLIQFQNNGVVDDSQLPKDRFSAERLKGVDSTLKIQPAKLEDSAVYLCASSFDRGRNIQYFGAGTRLSVL.

This clone occurred many times. The V call is TRBV6-1, the J call TRBJ2-1; TRBD2 matches 7 bases. V lost 1 base, J lost 13 bases, and 7 bases stayed unmatched. Germline V gene lookup returns CDR1 MNHNS and CDR2 SASEGT. The CDR3 has 13 amino acids. As DNA, the CDR3 is TGTGCCAGCAGTGAAGATAAGTCTAGCGGTCAGTTCTTC. It yields the protein CASSEDKSSGQFF.

The chain has TRBV5-6 and TRBJ2-5; 9 bases line up with TRBD1. There are 14 residues in the CDR3. Germline CDR1 SGHDT, CDR2 YYEEEE. V was pared by 6 bases and J by 3 bases, with 6 bases of the junction left unmatched. CDR3 coding DNA: TGTGCCAGCACCGAACAGGGGGCAGAAGAGACCCAGTACTTC. This gives the protein CASTEQGAEETQYF.

This clone was seen many times. This sequence joins TRBV18 and TRBJ2-3; 9 bases map to TRBD1. The germline CDR1 and CDR2 sequences are KGHSH and LQKENI. CDR3 length: 17 amino acids. V gave up 4 bases and J gave up 3 bases; unmatched junction bases: 11. The CDR3 region is CASSQTHPGQGTDTQYF. DNA for the CDR3: TGTGCCAGCTCACAGACCCACCCGGGACAGGGTACAGATACGCAGTATTTT.

This clone occurred a few times. V is TRBV4-2 and J is TRBJ1-4; 8 bases map to TRBD1. The CDR3 length is 16 residues. V lost 6 bases to trimming and J lost 8 bases; unmatched junction nucleotides: 14. The germline gives CDR1 LGHNA, CDR2 YNFKEQ. The CDR3 reads CASSRATGESREKLFF. The CDR3, as DNA: TGTGCCAGCAGTCGAGCGACAGGGGAATCGCGGGAAAAACTGTTTTTT.

This chain uses TRBV5-1 with TRBJ2-3, with D tentatively TRBD2 (5 bases). The V gene lost 1 base and the J gene lost 5 bases, with 14 bases spanning the gap. Germline lookup yields CDR1 SGHRS and CDR2 YFSETQ. The CDR3 is 15 amino acids. CDR3 loop: CASSLNSLAIDTQYF. Written as DNA, the CDR3 is TGCGCCAGCAGCTTGAATTCCCTAGCAATAGATACGCAGTATTTT. Combining the CDR3 with reference TRBV5-1 and TRBJ2-3 gives the whole variable domain KAGVTQTPRYLIKTRGQQVTLSCSPISGHRSVSWYQQTPGQGLQFLFEYFSETQRNKGNFPGRFSGRQFSNSRSEMNVSTLELGDSALYLCASSLNSLAIDTQYFGPGTRLTVL.

This clone was counted ten times or more. The V gene is TRBV21-1, the J gene TRBJ2-5; the table's D call of TRBD2 was not tested on the DNA. TRBV21-1 is assigned pseudogene status. This CDR3 has 13 amino acids. The CDR3 coding sequence is TGTGCCAGCAGCAGTGCGCCAAAAGAGACCCAGTACTTC. This sequence encodes CASSSAPKETQYF.

This clone was detected ten times or more. V usage is TRBV7-2 and J usage is TRBJ1-1; TRBD1 agrees at 7 bases. The V gene end was trimmed by 0 bases and the J gene end by 4 bases; junction bases not matched to a gene: 2. CDR1 is SGHTA and CDR2 is FQGNSA in the germline V gene. This CDR3 is built from 14 residues. CDR3 sequence: CASSLATGTTEAFF. The CDR3 DNA follows: TGTGCCAGCAGCTTAGCGACAGGGACCACTGAAGCTTTCTTT. The variable domain in full, completed from reference TRBV7-2 and TRBJ1-1, reads GAGVSQSPSNKVTEKGKDVELRCDPISGHTALYWYRQSLGQGLEFLIYFQGNSAPDKSGLPSDRFSAERTGGSVSTLTIQRTQQEDSAVYLCASSLATGTTEAFFGQGTRLTVV.

The rearrangement links TRBV9 to TRBJ1-2; a weak D match, TRBD1 (5 bases). Germline CDR1 SGDLS, CDR2 YYNGEE. This CDR3 comprises 13 residues. V lost 4 bases and J 4 bases, leaving 11 bases between the germline ends. The CDR3 region has the DNA TGTGCCAGCAGCCGAGGACAAGCCTATGGCTACACCTTC. Residues: CASSRGQAYGYTF.

This clone has more than one count but fewer than ten. The chain links TRBV28 to TRBJ1-1; D call uncertain. The germline V gene encodes CDR1 MDHEN and CDR2 SYDVKM. The CDR3 length is 15 residues. Between the trimmed V and J ends, which lost 2 bases and 6 bases, there was a span of 16 bases. Written as DNA, the CDR3 is TGTGCCAGCAGTTTAATAGGTAGTACTCTCGCTGAAGCTTTCTTT. Amino acid sequence: CASSLIGSTLAEAFF.

In its sample, this clone was seen a few times. Additional DNA sequences in this sample encode the identical CDR3. The chain employs TRBV7-2 and TRBJ2-7, with 7 bases aligning to TRBD2. The V gene end was trimmed by 0 bases and the J gene end by 2 bases; junction bases not matched to a gene: 4. Looked up from germline, CDR1 is SGHTA and CDR2 is FQGNSA. The CDR3 contains 15 residues. CDR3 DNA sequence: TGTGCCAGCAGCTTAGCCCTAGCGGTTACCTACGAGCAGTACTTC. Translated: CASSLALAVTYEQYF.

The genes are TRBV27 and TRBJ1-2, with 8 bases identical to TRBD1. CDR3 size: 16 residues. Trimming cost V 4 bases and J 11 bases; bases outside gene matches: 18. Germline lookup yields CDR1 MNHEY and CDR2 SMNVEV (reference sequence). The CDR3 region has the DNA TGTGCCAGCAGTTCAACCCCCTTGAGAGATAGACAGGGGTACACCTTC. Protein: CASSSTPLRDRQGYTF.

This chain uses TRBV18 with TRBJ2-7, with D perhaps matching TRBD2 (6 bases). V was clipped by 1 base and J by 7 bases, with 14 bases between them. There are 14 residues in the CDR3. Germline V gene lookup returns CDR1 KGHSH and CDR2 LQKENI. CDR3 region: CASSPLLAEGEQYF. The DNA for the CDR3 is TGTGCCAGCTCACCACTCTTAGCGGAGGGGGAGCAGTACTTC. The full variable domain, with the rest looked up from reference TRBV18 and TRBJ2-7, is NAGVMQNPRHLVRRRGQEARLRCSPMKGHSHVYWYRQLPEEGLKFMVYLQKENIIDESGMPKERFSAEFPKEGPSILRIQQVVRGDSAAYFCASSPLLAEGEQYFGPGTRLTVT.

This clone was seen only a few times. Other DNA sequences in the same sample also yield this CDR3. The chain links TRBV18 to TRBJ2-1; D remains ambiguous. CDR3 length: 13 amino acids. V shed 0 bases and J shed 4 bases, with 4 bases lying between them. Germline V gene data show CDR1 as KGHSH and CDR2 as LQKENI. The chain's CDR3 is CASSPPSYNEQFF. The DNA for the CDR3 is TGTGCCAGCTCACCACCCTCATACAATGAGCAGTTCTTC.

The CDR3 nucleotides are TGTGCCAGCAGCTGGACTAGCGGCACAGATACGCAGTATTTT. Translated: CASSWTSGTDTQYF. This rearrangement joins TRBV7-2 to TRBJ2-3, with TRBD2 identical over 9 bases. Unmatched junction bases numbered 0, after V lost 4 bases and J lost 1 base. The CDR3 covers 14 residues. CDR1 and CDR2 (germline): SGHTA, FQGNSA.

This clone was picked up one time. The rearrangement joins TRBV15 to TRBJ2-5; D is uncertain. V dropped 0 bases and J dropped 5 bases, with 7 bases sitting between them. Germline V lookup: CDR1 LNHNV, CDR2 YYDKDF (reference sequence). The CDR3 is 13 residues long. The CDR3 nucleotides are TGTGCCACCAGCAGAGACCCAGTGGAGACCCAGTACTTC. Amino acids: CATSRDPVETQYF.

This clone was found a few times. This chain connects TRBV7-9 to TRBJ2-1, with TRBD2 matching over 10 bases. This CDR3 is built from 14 residues. In germline, CDR1 is SEHNR, CDR2 FQNEAQ (reference sequence). The ends lost 2 bases at V and 5 bases at J; junction bases unmatched: 0. For the CDR3, the DNA is TGTGCCAGCAGCTTACTAGCGGGAGACAATGAGCAGTTCTTC. Translation gives CASSLLAGDNEQFF.

This chain joins TRBV5-1 and TRBJ2-3; TRBD2 might be the D (6 bases). The germline V gene encodes CDR1 SGHRS and CDR2 YFSETQ. V lost 5 bases to trimming and J lost 2 bases, with 9 bases between them. The CDR3 is 13 residues long. CDR3 bases: TGCGCCAGCAGACGGGACTTCACAGATACGCAGTATTTT. It encodes CASRRDFTDTQYF.

There are a few counts of this clone. The CDR3 is CASSLQASNTEAFF. CDR3 nucleotides: TGCGCCAGCAGCTTGCAGGCCTCGAACACTGAAGCTTTCTTT. The rearrangement links TRBV5-1 to TRBJ1-1, with D uncertain. This CDR3 has 14 amino acids. Germline assignment: CDR1 SGHRS and CDR2 YFSETQ. The ends were cut back, 1 base at V and 1 base at J, with 8 bases in the middle.

This clone showed up just a few times. This sample includes further DNA sequences coding for the same CDR3. The rearrangement joins TRBV9 to TRBJ1-2; 7 bases are a match to TRBD1. Germline CDR1 is SGDLS and CDR2 is YYNGEE. The V segment lost 0 bases and the J segment 10 bases; nucleotides outside the gene matches: 21. The CDR3 sequence is 18 residues long. The CDR3 spells CASSVGGFGGQGETPYTF. DNA of the CDR3: TGTGCCAGCAGCGTAGGAGGTTTCGGGGGTCAGGGGGAGACCCCCTACACCTTC.

This clone came up a few times. V gene TRBV2 combines with J gene TRBJ1-3, with D possibly TRBD1 on 6 matching bases. Trimming took off 3 bases at V and 0 bases at J, with 15 bases between the two ends. The CDR3 consists of 17 residues. Germline-derived CDR1 and CDR2 are SNHLY and FYNNEI. CDR3 in DNA: TGTGCCAGCAGTGATTTGGACAGTACCAACTCTGGAAACACCATATATTTT. Translating gives CASSDLDSTNSGNTIYF.

In nucleotides, the CDR3 is TGTGCCAGCAGTTTACTAAGATCTAGCGGGAGGTTGTACGAGCAGTACTTC. Protein: CASSLLRSSGRLYEQYF. This chain uses TRBV27 with TRBJ2-7; TRBD2 agrees at 11 bases. After removal of 2 bases from V and 4 bases from J, the junction contained 10 bases not matched to a gene. This CDR3 region has 17 residues. Germline V gives CDR1 MNHEY, CDR2 SMNVEV (reference sequence).